What follows are 21 T cell receptor beta chains derived from one specimen sequenced in a study of cytomegalovirus exposure and HLA in healthy donors. It was with 60 Vbeta and 13 Jbeta primers that the PCR ran. TCRdb keeps only in-frame clones here, not all; method: immunoSEQ multiplex PCR. The sample lists about 190,000 clones; roughly 73% were seen once. The sample consisted of PBMCs. These receptor sequences come from a woman aged 25 to 45 in good health and CMV-seropositive.

The rearrangement joins TRBV7-9 to TRBJ2-7; 7 bases agree with TRBD1. Germline V CDR1 and CDR2: SEHNR, FQNEAQ (reference sequence). The length of the CDR3 is 13 residues. The V and J ends lost 4 bases and 12 bases, in that order; junction bases with no gene match: 12. CDR3 nucleotides: TGTGCCAGCAGCTCTAGGGCGACAGGGTGGTGGTACTTC. It is translated as CASSSRATGWWYF.

The CDR3 region is CASSDCHGGSYEQYF. The CDR3 coding sequence is TGTGCCAGCAGTGACTGCCACGGAGGCTCCTACGAGCAGTACTTC. The rearrangement uses TRBV6-4 and TRBJ2-7; D is possibly TRBD2 (5 bases). V was pared by 1 base and J by 0 bases, with 10 bases between. The CDR3 length is 15 residues. Germline V gene data show CDR1 as MRHNA and CDR2 as SNTAGT.

The genes are TRBV19 and TRBJ1-5; 8 bases agree with TRBD1. This CDR3 is 16 amino acids long. The germline CDR1 and CDR2 sequences are LNHDA and SQIVND (reference sequence). The J segment lost 6 bases and the V segment lost 5 bases, leaving 12 bases of the junction unmatched. The CDR3 sequence: CASSPRQGWTVQPQHF. The CDR3 region has the DNA TGTGCCAGTAGTCCCCGACAGGGGTGGACGGTTCAGCCCCAGCATTTT.

CDR3 sequence: CASSLQDSALGANYGYTF. For the CDR3, the DNA is TGTGCCAGCAGCCTACAGGACAGCGCACTAGGTGCTAACTATGGCTACACCTTC. The rearrangement joins TRBV7-2 to TRBJ1-2; tentative D call: TRBD1 (6 bases). Germline V CDR1 and CDR2: SGHTA, FQGNSA. Trimming stripped 5 bases from V and 0 bases from J, with 22 bases between. The CDR3 is made up of 18 amino acids.

The CDR3 region is CASSQVKLAGSNEQFF. The CDR3, as DNA: TGTGCCAGCAGCCAAGTAAAGCTAGCCGGGAGCAATGAGCAGTTCTTC. This sequence joins TRBV4-2 and TRBJ2-1; a possible D gene is TRBD2 (6 bases). CDR1 LGHNA and CDR2 YNFKEQ come from the germline V gene. V lost 1 base and J 6 bases, leaving 16 bases between the germline ends. CDR3 size: 16 residues.

This chain connects TRBV7-8 to TRBJ1-6; perhaps TRBD1 as D (6 bases). V lost 2 bases, J lost 14 bases, and 16 bases lay in between. The germline V gene has CDR1 SGHVS and CDR2 FQNEAQ. The CDR3 totals 14 residues. CDR3 bases: TGTGCCAGCAGCTTATCAACAGGGTCAAATGCCCTCCACTTT. It translates to CASSLSTGSNALHF.

CDR3 protein: CASNNRRLAGRETQYF. CDR3 bases: TGTGCCAGCAACAACAGGCGGCTAGCGGGCAGGGAGACCCAGTACTTC. The V call is TRBV28, the J call TRBJ2-5; 8 bases fit TRBD2. The CDR3 contains 16 residues. CDR1 MDHEN and CDR2 SYDVKM come from the germline V gene. With 7 bases clipped from V and 5 bases from J, the junction kept 15 bases outside the gene matches.

The V call is TRBV6-1, the J call TRBJ2-1; 12 positions agree with TRBD2. V lost 1 base and J lost 7; bases outside the gene matches: 2. In germline, CDR1 is MNHNS, CDR2 SASEGT. The CDR3 consists of 15 residues. CDR3 coding DNA: TGTGCCAGCAGTGAAGGACTAGCGGGGGAGAATGAGCAGTTCTTC. Translation: CASSEGLAGENEQFF.

The J gene is TRBJ2-3, the V gene TRBV7-8, with 10 bases identical to TRBD2. The CDR3 extends over 16 amino acids. Unmatched junction bases numbered 7, after V lost 1 base and J lost 6 bases. Germline-derived CDR1 and CDR2 are SGHVS and FQNEAQ. This CDR3 reads CASSLVQREGPDTQYF. CDR3 DNA sequence: TGTGCCAGCAGCTTAGTTCAGCGGGAGGGCCCGGATACGCAGTATTTT.

The chain recombines TRBV9 with TRBJ2-2; D not resolved. The germline gives CDR1 SGDLS, CDR2 YYNGEE. The CDR3 loop spans 14 amino acids. Trimming removed 1 base from V and 2 bases from J, with 6 bases in between. The CDR3 region is CASSVQANTGELFF. The DNA for the CDR3 is TGTGCCAGCAGCGTACAGGCCAACACCGGGGAGCTGTTTTTT.

J is TRBJ2-3 and V is TRBV9; D possibly corresponds to TRBD1 (5 bases). V was trimmed by 0 bases and J by 9 bases, leaving 8 bases between them. The CDR3 sequence is 12 residues long. Germline CDR1 SGDLS, CDR2 YYNGEE. The CDR3, as DNA: TGTGCCAGCAGCGTAGAGGGGCGGACGCAGTATTTT. This sequence encodes CASSVEGRTQYF.

There are a few counts of this clone. The rearrangement links TRBV7-2 to TRBJ1-2, with D possibly matching TRBD1 (5 bases). CDR1 and CDR2 from the germline V gene are SGHTA and FQGNSA. V was cut by 5 bases and J by 5 bases, with 15 bases left in between. This CDR3 has 14 residues. CDR3 in amino acids: CASSADSSLYGYTF. Written as DNA, the CDR3 is TGTGCCAGCAGCGCAGACAGCTCATTGTATGGCTACACCTTC.

This clone was detected once. The V gene is TRBV6-5, the J gene TRBJ2-7; possibly TRBD1 for D (6 bases). Germline loops: CDR1 MNHEY, CDR2 SVGAGI. V lost 0 bases to trimming and J lost 3 bases, with 9 bases between them. The CDR3 loop spans 14 amino acids. CDR3 loop: CASSYSGQVYEQYF. The CDR3 DNA follows: TGTGCCAGCAGTTACTCGGGACAAGTCTACGAGCAGTACTTC.

The rearrangement links TRBV28 to TRBJ1-1; D possibly corresponds to TRBD1 (6 bases). V was shortened by 6 bases and J by 4 bases, with 15 bases between the two germline ends. In germline, CDR1 is MDHEN, CDR2 SYDVKM. The CDR3 length is 14 residues. The CDR3 region has the DNA TGTGCCAGCAGGGTAGGGGGGGCAGTCACTGAAGCTTTCTTT. Amino acids: CASRVGGAVTEAFF.

CDR3 in amino acids: CSAKRGTGVGDTEAFF. Written as DNA, the CDR3 is TGCAGCGCTAAAAGAGGCACAGGGGTCGGGGACACTGAAGCTTTCTTT. This sequence joins TRBV29-1 and TRBJ1-1; 7 bases are shared with TRBD1. Germline V CDR1 and CDR2: SQVTM, ANQGSEA. V was clipped by 7 bases and J by 3 bases; unmatched bases: 17. The CDR3 is made up of 16 amino acids. Looking up the rest from reference TRBV29-1 and TRBJ1-1 gives the full variable domain: SAVISQKPSRDICQRGTSLTIQCQVDSQVTMMFWYRQQPGQSLTLIATANQGSEATYESGFVIDKFPISRPNLTFSTLTVSNMSPEDSSIYLCSAKRGTGVGDTEAFFGQGTRLTVV.

The chain has TRBV7-8 and TRBJ1-5, with D unresolved. The CDR3 extends over 15 amino acids. Between the trimmed V and J ends, which lost 4 bases and 2 bases, there was a span of 12 bases. The germline gives CDR1 SGHVS, CDR2 FQNEAQ. The CDR3 DNA reads as TGTGCCAGCAGCTCCGCGGGAACCGGCAATCAGCCCCAGCATTTT. Its translation is CASSSAGTGNQPQHF.

This rearrangement joins TRBV28 to TRBJ1-1, with D hard to call. Germline CDR1 MDHEN, CDR2 SYDVKM. Trimming removed 2 bases from V and 2 bases from J, with 9 bases in between. CDR3 length: 14 amino acids. CDR3 in amino acids: CASSLSPGNTEAFF. CDR3 nucleotides: TGTGCCAGCAGTTTAAGTCCAGGCAACACTGAAGCTTTCTTT.

V usage is TRBV7-8 and J usage is TRBJ2-7; D unresolved. This CDR3 region has 15 residues. Trimming left V 5 bases short and J 0 bases short, with 14 bases between. In germline, CDR1 is SGHVS, CDR2 FQNEAQ. CDR3 loop: CASSDQTETSYEQYF. CDR3 DNA: TGTGCCAGCAGCGACCAGACTGAAACCTCCTACGAGCAGTACTTC. The full variable domain, completed using reference TRBV7-8 and TRBJ2-7, is GAGVSQSPRYKVAKRGQDVALRCDPISGHVSLFWYQQALGQGPEFLTYFQNEAQLDKSGLPSDRFFAERPEGSVSTLKIQRTQQEDSAVYLCASSDQTETSYEQYFGPGTRLTVT.

This clone showed up just a few times. V and J are TRBV29-1 and TRBJ1-3; no clear D. The CDR3 totals 13 residues. Trimming stripped 4 bases from V and 1 base from J, with 8 bases between. Germline V gene sequence: CDR1 SQVTM, CDR2 ANQGSEA. CDR3 nucleotides: TGCAGCGTTGCGAGGCGATCTGGAAACACCATATATTTT. The encoded protein is CSVARRSGNTIYF.

This clone was counted between two and nine times. The CDR3: CSVEGQGKSSYNEQFF. For the CDR3, the DNA is TGCAGCGTTGAGGGGCAGGGGAAGAGCTCCTACAATGAGCAGTTCTTC. The V gene is TRBV29-1, the J gene TRBJ2-1, with D tentatively TRBD1 (6 bases). CDR1 and CDR2 from the germline V gene are SQVTM and ANQGSEA. CDR3 length: 16 residues. V lost 3 bases to trimming and J lost 0 bases, with 15 bases between them.

The chain carries TRBV9 and TRBJ2-5; weak D call: TRBD1 (6 bases). The germline CDR1 and CDR2 sequences are SGDLS and YYNGEE. V was clipped by 0 bases and J by 3 bases, with 15 bases between them. CDR3 length: 16 residues. The CDR3 DNA follows: TGTGCCAGCAGCGTAGGATTACAGGGCACAGAAGAGACCCAGTACTTC. Its translation is CASSVGLQGTEETQYF.